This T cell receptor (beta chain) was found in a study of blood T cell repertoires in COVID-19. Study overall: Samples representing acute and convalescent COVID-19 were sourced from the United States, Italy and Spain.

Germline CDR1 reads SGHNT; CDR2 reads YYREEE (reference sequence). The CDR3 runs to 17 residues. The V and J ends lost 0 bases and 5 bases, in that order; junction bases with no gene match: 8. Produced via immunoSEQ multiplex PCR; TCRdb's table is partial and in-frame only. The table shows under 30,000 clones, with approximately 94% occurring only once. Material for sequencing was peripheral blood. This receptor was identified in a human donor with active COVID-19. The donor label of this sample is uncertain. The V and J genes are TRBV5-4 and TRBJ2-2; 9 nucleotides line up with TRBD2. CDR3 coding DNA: TGTGCCAGCAGCTTGGATCCCGCGGGAGGGAGGACCGGGGAGCTGTTTTTT. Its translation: CASSLDPAGGRTGELFF.